This TCR beta chain was recorded in a study of neurological immune-mediated disorders (dated by TCRdb to about 2019). Context from the whole study: Peripheral blood TCR-beta repertoires from HTLV-I-associated myelopathy (HAM/TSP) patients, multiple sclerosis patients and healthy controls were compared by UMI-based sequencing. The cohort was made up of 68 subjects, consisting of roughly 15 HAM/TSP patients, some 34 multiple sclerosis patients and about 20 healthy controls. Longitudinal samples, technical triplicates and paired sorted CD4+ and CD8+ T-cell subsets, alongside PBMC samples, were included among the roughly 98 TCR-beta libraries.

Unsorted PBMC libraries were generated from 2 million PBMCs stored in RNAlater at -80 °C until RNA extraction. Peripheral blood was subjected to Ficoll-Hypaque density gradient centrifugation to isolate PBMCs, which were then cryopreserved in liquid nitrogen. As for this clonotype: Its specific antigen is unknown. No quality values exist for individual bases; no much larger clone is one base distant.

Relative to germline, V is missing 5 bases and J is missing 3 bases, with 2 bases of the junction outside any gene match. The CDR3 measures 14 amino acids from cysteine to phenylalanine. Only the CDR3 region is kept as DNA, spanning 42 bases read in frame from base 1. CDR1 and CDR2 were assigned from the germline V gene (reference sequence) as SEHNR and FQNEAQ. What the study reported, not specific to this receptor: Across subjects, expanded clones never shared an identical CDR3 amino acid sequence, which suggests that the TCR-beta repertoires in every group were private. TCR clonal expansion was highest in HAM/TSP patients and lowest in MS patients, with MS patients falling below even healthy controls.

cDNA was synthesized by template-switch 5'RACE using a primer carrying a 10-nucleotide random unique molecular identifier by which each TCR transcript was tagged. Every sequencing run covered 15-18 subjects and yielded more than 160 million TCR-beta sequences. The RNeasy kit was used for extraction of total RNA. The KAPA Real-time Library Amplification kit was used to amplify TCR-beta VDJ regions with primers for the TCR constant region and the 5'RACE anchor. Sample indexes and Illumina adaptors were added in a first PCR, after which library yield was increased in a second PCR. After Ampure bead purification, the TCR product of roughly 650 bp was size-selected on a 2% E-gel SizeSelection system. Before pooling, library quality was checked on a Bioanalyzer, concentration was measured with Qubit, and libraries were quantified with the Kapa Library Quantification kit. An Illumina HiSeq 2500 was used to sequence the libraries paired-end at 2 x 150 bp. To increase sequence diversity, about 25-31% phiX was spiked into each library pool. The authors' analysis ran thus. Quality-filtered reads were processed with the UMI-based MiGEC pipeline, which removed over 80% of raw TCR sequences during error correction. VDJ genes were aligned to IMGT germline references, and clonotypes were defined by unique CDR3 amino acid sequence plus V-J genes. Clonal expansion, Shannon diversity and CDR3 relatedness were evaluated with VDJtools (CalcPairwiseDistances, ClusterSamples), while phylogenetic trees were built in CLCbio workbench. Expanded clones were defined as having at least 8 unique UMIs, based on coefficient-of-variation modelling across technical triplicates. TCRdb took the public reads, trimmed them with fastp at Q25, ran MiXCR for clone calling and kept in-frame beta chains. Identical CDR3 protein sequences are pooled into one entry, listed with their most common genes and DNA. The V and J calls reflect TCRdb's pipeline rather than the authors' work. In this sample the table shows around 15,000 distinct CDR3 sequences, approximately 15% of which occur a single time. Roughly 13% of the sample is taken by the ten largest.

This sequence was found in a man in his 60s with HTLV-1-associated myelopathy (HAM/TSP). The chain uses TRBV7-9 and TRBJ2-1; the junction holds 9 bases that match TRBD1. The sequencing sample was made of PBMCs. For the CDR3, the sequence is CASSVGQGYNEQFF. In nucleotide form, the sequence is TGTGCCAGCAGCGTGGGACAGGGCTACAATGAGCAGTTCTTC.